This T cell receptor (beta chain) appears in the sequencing data of a study of T-cell memory formation after mild COVID-19 (dated by TCRdb to about 2021). Regarding the study in general: Most TCR sequence clusters were specific to one of the two donors. T-cell clones expanding and contracting after mild COVID-19 in a couple of donors were tracked by longitudinal TCRalpha and TCRbeta repertoire sequencing. Two young, previously healthy adult volunteers made up the cohort, one male and one female.

This clonotype was counted a few times. What antigen it recognizes has not been identified. Base-call qualities are not available, and no considerably larger clone is one nucleotide away. The sequencer was an Illumina NovaSeq 6000. TCRalpha and TCRbeta cDNA libraries were constructed by 5'RACE with constant-segment primers, with sample barcodes and unique molecular identifiers being introduced. Trizol reagent was used to extract RNA from every sample. Libraries were amplified in two PCR steps, with a second sample barcode and Illumina TruSeq adapters added in the second step. Sequencing of libraries was performed on an Illumina NovaSeq with 2 x 150 bp paired-end reads. From the authors' description of their analysis: Demultiplexing of reads and collapsing into UMI-guided consensus sequences were performed with migec v1.2.7. Using mixcr v2.1.11, UMI consensuses were aligned to TRA and TRB V and J templates and then assembled into clonotypes. Expanded or contracted clonotypes were those called significant by both edgeR and NoisET, with noise models trained on biological replicates. For edgeR calls, the cutoffs were a false discovery rate-adjusted p below 0.01 and a log2 fold-change threshold of 1. As an exploratory analysis of dynamics, PCA with hierarchical clustering was applied to max-normalized trajectories of the 1000 most abundant clonotypes. The CD4 or CD8 phenotype of responding clones was assigned using the separately sequenced CD4+ and CD8+ repertoires. Through fastp at Q25 and MiXCR, TCRdb rebuilt clones from the public reads, retaining in-frame beta chains. Entries are consolidated by CDR3 protein sequence, retaining the most common genes and DNA. The V and J calls reflect TCRdb's pipeline rather than the authors' work. Within this sample are more than 85,000 distinct CDR3 sequences, with around 10% of them counted one time only. Approximately 40% of the sample comes from the top ten.

Ficoll-Paque density gradient centrifugation was used to isolate PBMCs. Looking up the germline V gene yields CDR1 SGDLS and CDR2 YYNGEE. V loses 2 bases of germline sequence and J loses 4 bases, and the interval between the two ends is 26 bases. From cysteine to phenylalanine, the CDR3 is 19 amino acids long. Just CDR3 DNA is preserved here, 57 bases in frame from base 1. The research as a whole found: Contracting CD4+ clones were found mainly in CM and EM memory subsets, while CD8+ clones were enriched in EMRA. Only a couple of mild cases were covered by the study, and larger cohorts that include severe cases with pre-infection samples were considered necessary. The detection of some responding clones in pre-infection memory suggests that pre-existing cross-reactive memory T cells joined the SARS-CoV-2 response. From day 15 to 85, contracting clones showed balanced CD4/CD8 phenotypes, whereas a second wave of clones that expanded from day 15 to 37 leaned towards CD4+. Whether the second-wave clones peaking on day 37 were SARS-CoV-2 specific was not confirmed.

The sequence links TRBV9 to TRBJ2-3; a tentative D match to TRBD2 spans 6 bases. The sequence came from a man aged 18 to 35 who had mild COVID-19 (a few samples of this study predate the infection). The sample titles of this study are shuffled in the database, so cell type and time point are left out; the donor was told from shared clones. Sequenced: PBMCs or a T cell subset sorted from them (not recorded which). The nucleotide sequence is TGTGCCAGCAGCGTCCCTACAGCGGAGGACAACGGGAGCCCAGATACGCAGTATTTT. This gives the protein CASSVPTAEDNGSPDTQYF.